Many counts were recorded for the clone carrying this T cell receptor (beta chain). The data originate from a study of HIV-infected children after antiretroviral therapy interruption. About the research overall: Children's median ages were about 9.5 years and 8 years by group. Samples from the continuous-treatment group were taken at weeks 0, 48 and 150.

Treatment denoted: PENTA 11 planned treatment interruption arm or continuous ART arm. Germline assignment: CDR1 DFQATT and CDR2 SNEGSKA (reference sequence). Trimming cost V 0 bases and J 10 bases; bases outside gene matches: 6. The CDR3 runs 15 residues. A 3' RACE protocol on RNA, with unique molecular identifiers, produced the TCR library. MiXCR, applied by TCRdb to the 3' RACE reads, yields one record per CDR3 protein. The data hold about 15,000 distinct CDR3 sequences, with 3% to 3.5% observed a single time. The sequencing used CD45RO+ CD8+ T cells from PBMCs, pooled from several time points, collected from a donor given antiretroviral therapy, either interrupted or continuous. Specified subset: memory CD8+ CD45RO+ CD45RA- T cells. The chain joins TRBV20-1 to TRBJ1-6; 10 bases fit TRBD1. The sequence was obtained from a pool of human donors with HIV. The CDR3 DNA sequence: TGCAGTGCTAGAGAGACGGACAGGGGGGGCTCACCCCTCCACTTT. It yields the protein CSARETDRGGSPLHF.